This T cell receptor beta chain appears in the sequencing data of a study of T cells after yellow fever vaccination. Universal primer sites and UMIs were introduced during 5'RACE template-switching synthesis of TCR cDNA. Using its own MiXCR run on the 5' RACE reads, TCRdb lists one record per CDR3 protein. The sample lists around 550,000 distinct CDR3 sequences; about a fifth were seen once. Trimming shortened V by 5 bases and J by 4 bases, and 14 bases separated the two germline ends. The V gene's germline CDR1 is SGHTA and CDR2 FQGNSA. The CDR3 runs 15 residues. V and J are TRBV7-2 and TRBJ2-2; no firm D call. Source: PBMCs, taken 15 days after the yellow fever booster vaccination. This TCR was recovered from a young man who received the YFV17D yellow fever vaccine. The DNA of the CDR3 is TGTGCCAGCAGCCTCCTCGGTGGGTCCACCGGGGAGCTGTTTTTT. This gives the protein CASSLLGGSTGELFF.